One sample yielded the 29 T cell receptor beta chains listed below, sequenced in a study of blood T cells in healthy people across ages. Using a J-beta primer mix together with a sample-barcoded 5' primer, a second PCR was run for roughly 6 to 12 cycles. In TCRdb, the 5' RACE reads were re-called with MiXCR into one record per CDR3 protein. The sample shows approximately 900,000 distinct CDR3 sequences, roughly 50% of them seen only once. Sequenced sample: blood. The receptors were sampled from a man under 40 in good health.

The rearrangement uses TRBV11-3 and TRBJ2-3, with D possibly being TRBD1 (6 bases). This CDR3 comprises 16 residues. Germline V gene sequence: CDR1 SGHNT, CDR2 YENEEA. V dropped 4 bases and J dropped 2 bases, with 16 bases sitting between them. DNA of the CDR3: TGTGCCAGCAGCTCCGGCCAGGACAGCAACACAGATACGCAGTATTTT. It is translated as CASSSGQDSNTDTQYF.

V usage is TRBV6-2 or TRBV6-3 and J usage is TRBJ2-2; 8 bases map to TRBD1. The CDR3 spans 16 residues. V shed 5 bases and J 4 bases; nucleotides not matched to a gene: 9. Per the germline V gene, CDR1 is MNHEY and CDR2 is SVGEGT. The DNA of the CDR3 is TGTGCCAGCAGTGGGTTCGGACAGGGCCGCACCGGGGAGCTGTTTTTT. It yields the protein CASSGFGQGRTGELFF.

Notes on this clonotype: Just one base apart from a much larger clone, this may be a read error. The V gene is TRBV7-9, the J gene TRBJ2-1, with unresolved D. The DNA matches TRBJ2-7 better at its end, which makes the J call doubtful. The CDR3 covers 12 residues. Germline CDR1 reads SEHNR; CDR2 reads FQNEAQ (reference sequence). The CDR3 reads CASSPGYNEQYF. The DNA for the CDR3 is TGTGCCAGCAGCCCTGGCTACAATGAGCAGTACTTC.

Details on this clonotype: At one of its ends the junction is not consistent with the germline gene, which may arise from a read error. V is TRBV7-2 and J is TRBJ1-2; the D is unclear. The CDR3 length is 13 residues. From germline, CDR1 is SGHTA and CDR2 FQGNSA. The CDR3 loop reads CASSVAALYGYTF. CDR3 DNA sequence: TGTGCCAGCAGCGTAGCAGCCCTCTATGGCTACACCTTC.

The chain uses TRBV11-3 and TRBJ1-4; no clear D gene. V lost 3 bases and J 0 bases, leaving 8 bases between the germline ends. This CDR3 has 15 residues. Germline-derived CDR1 and CDR2 are SGHNT and YENEEA. Written as DNA, the CDR3 is TGTGCCAGCAGCTTTTTAGCGTCAACTAATGAAAAACTGTTTTTT. Residues: CASSFLASTNEKLFF.

This clonotype came up once. V and J are TRBV15 and TRBJ2-3; perhaps TRBD1 as D (8 bases). The CDR3 length is 14 residues. Germline-derived CDR1 and CDR2 are LNHNV and YYDKDF (reference sequence). Trimming shortened V by 9 bases and J by 3 bases, and 16 bases separated the two germline ends. The CDR3 DNA reads TGTGCCACGAGGGGGGGACAGGATACAGATACGCAGTATTTT. Translation gives CATRGGQDTDTQYF.

This clonotype was counted only a few times. This chain uses TRBV5-6 with TRBJ2-5, with D possibly called TRBD1 or TRBD2 (5 bases each). This CDR3 region has 15 residues. V lost 4 bases and J lost 1, with 14 bases in between. Germline V lookup: CDR1 SGHDT, CDR2 YYEEEE. The CDR3 region has the DNA TGTGCCAGCAGCCCGTGGGACCTTCCCCAAGAGACCCAGTACTTC. This encodes CASSPWDLPQETQYF.

The chain has TRBV6-2 or TRBV6-3 and TRBJ2-3, with TRBD2 matching 8 bases. CDR1 is MNHEY and CDR2 is SVGEGT in the germline V gene. The V gene end was trimmed by 7 bases and the J gene end by 2 bases; junction bases not matched to a gene: 8. This CDR3 is 15 amino acids long. In DNA form, the CDR3 reads TGTGCCAGCAACCTCGGGGGGGGCTTCACAGATACGCAGTATTTT. It is translated as CASNLGGGFTDTQYF.

The chain joins TRBV10-2 to TRBJ1-1; perhaps TRBD1 as D (5 bases). This CDR3 has 16 residues. CDR1 and CDR2 (germline): WSHSY, SAAADI. Trimming cost V 1 base and J 10 bases, with 22 bases left between them. The CDR3 reads CASSEFGGTGQGRAFF. The CDR3 DNA reads as TGCGCCAGCAGTGAGTTCGGGGGTACAGGCCAAGGCCGAGCTTTCTTT.

This clonotype was found a few times. V usage is TRBV7-3 and J usage is TRBJ2-3; 9 bases map to TRBD2. The V gene end was trimmed by 5 bases and the J gene end by 5 bases; junction bases not matched to a gene: 8. Germline V gene lookup returns CDR1 SGHTA and CDR2 FQGTGA. CDR3 size: 15 residues. CDR3 in amino acids: CASSPLAGSGDTQYF. In DNA, the CDR3 is TGTGCCAGCAGCCCCCTAGCGGGGAGTGGAGATACGCAGTATTTT.

V gene TRBV7-6 combines with J gene TRBJ2-3; 7 bases are shared with TRBD2. The CDR3 spans 17 residues. The germline gives CDR1 SGHVS, CDR2 FNYEAQ. The J segment lost 6 bases and the V segment lost 4 bases, leaving 16 bases of the junction unmatched. CDR3 sequence: CASSSFKGPVGGDTQYF. The CDR3 region has the DNA TGTGCCAGCAGCTCGTTTAAGGGACCCGTGGGGGGGGATACGCAGTATTTT.

The genes are TRBV4-3 and TRBJ2-7; a possible D gene is TRBD2 (5 bases). The CDR3 length is 15 residues. V was clipped by 0 bases and J by 7 bases, with 16 bases between them. Germline lookup yields CDR1 LGHNA and CDR2 YSLEER. In DNA, the CDR3 is TGCGCCAGCAGCCAAGATAAAGTGAGGGCGAGGGAGCAGTACTTC. This sequence encodes CASSQDKVRAREQYF.

The J gene is TRBJ2-3, the V gene TRBV7-9; 7 positions agree with TRBD2. V dropped 0 bases and J dropped 4; count of bases not matched to a gene: 4. Germline CDR1 reads SEHNR; CDR2 reads FQNEAQ (reference sequence). The CDR3 has 15 amino acids. CDR3 DNA sequence: TGTGCCAGCAGCTTAGCGGGGGGGTACTCAGATACGCAGTATTTT. Its translation: CASSLAGGYSDTQYF.

This chain uses TRBV7-9 with TRBJ1-4; a weak D match, TRBD1 (6 bases). CDR1 and CDR2 from the germline V gene are SEHNR and FQNEAQ (reference sequence). CDR3 length equals 16 residues. Deletions cut 5 bases from V and 8 bases from J, with 21 bases between. DNA for the CDR3: TGTGCCAGCAGCCAGCAGGGGAGCCTCTGGCAAGAAAAACTGTTTTTT. Translation gives CASSQQGSLWQEKLFF. The complete variable domain, with remaining parts taken from reference TRBV7-9 and TRBJ1-4, reads DTGVSQNPRHKITKRGQNVTFRCDPISEHNRLYWYRQTLGQGPEFLTYFQNEAQLEKSRLLSDRFSAERPKGSFSTLEIQRTEQGDSAMYLCASSQQGSLWQEKLFFGSGTQLSVL.

Details on this clonotype: A read error may explain this, as a much larger clone is one base away. V is TRBV4-3 and J is TRBJ2-3, with D uncertain. The V end lost 0 bases, the J end lost 3 bases, and 16 bases lay between the germline ends. The CDR3 length is 17 residues. The germline V gene encodes CDR1 LGHNA and CDR2 YSLEER. DNA of the CDR3: TGCGCCAGCAGCCAAGATGAGGCCGGCCAAGGAACAGATACGCAGTATTTT. Its protein is CASSQDEAGQGTDTQYF.

This clonotype occurred a few times. The V gene is TRBV20-1, the J gene TRBJ2-5; the D gene could be TRBD1 or TRBD2 (5 bases each). The V end was cut by 8 bases, the J end by 6 bases, with 16 bases between. The CDR3 length is 12 residues. The germline V gene has CDR1 DFQATT and CDR2 SNEGSKA (reference sequence). The CDR3 here is CSQSRGAQTQYF. CDR3 DNA sequence: TGCAGTCAATCGAGAGGGGCCCAGACCCAGTACTTC.

This chain uses TRBV4-1 with TRBJ2-3; 13 bases are a match to TRBD2. The germline CDR1 and CDR2 sequences are MGHRA and YSYEKL. The J segment lost 0 bases and the V segment lost 0 bases, leaving 0 bases of the junction unmatched. The CDR3 loop spans 17 amino acids. CDR3 region: CASSQETSGGSTDTQYF. The CDR3 bases are TGCGCCAGCAGCCAAGAGACTAGCGGGGGGAGCACAGATACGCAGTATTTT.

V and J are TRBV10-3 and TRBJ1-5, with D perhaps matching TRBD1 (5 bases). This CDR3 contains 12 residues. Trimming took off 9 bases at V and 2 bases at J, with 8 bases between the two ends. Germline loops: CDR1 ENHRY, CDR2 SYGVKD. CDR3 bases: TGTGCCATTCGGGACGGCAATCAGCCCCAGCATTTT. As protein: CAIRDGNQPQHF.

This clonotype turned up a few times. The rearrangement uses TRBV4-1 and TRBJ2-7, with TRBD1 matching over 8 bases. This CDR3 is built from 17 residues. In germline, CDR1 is MGHRA, CDR2 YSYEKL. Trimming took 0 bases from V and 2 from J; bases not matched to a gene: 9. In nucleotides, the CDR3 is TGCGCCAGCAGCCAAGAATCTATCCGGGACAGGCCCTACGAGCAGTACTTC. This gives the protein CASSQESIRDRPYEQYF.

The chain carries TRBV6-5 and TRBJ2-7; weak D call: TRBD1 (5 bases). The CDR3 extends over 15 amino acids. Germline V gives CDR1 MNHEY, CDR2 SVGAGI. The germline V and J ends were trimmed by 6 bases and 3 bases, with 18 bases remaining between them. Written as DNA, the CDR3 is TGTGCCAGCAGGAGAACCGAGACAGTCCTCTACGAGCAGTACTTC. Translated: CASRRTETVLYEQYF.

This clonotype appeared once. This chain uses TRBV7-9 with TRBJ1-4; D call uncertain. V lost 6 bases and J 0 bases, leaving 11 bases between the germline ends. The CDR3 is made up of 15 amino acids. Germline loops: CDR1 SEHNR, CDR2 FQNEAQ (reference sequence). CDR3 region: CASSSPVPTNEKLFF. In nucleotides, the CDR3 is TGTGCCAGCAGTTCCCCCGTCCCAACTAATGAAAAACTGTTTTTT.

Only a few counts were recorded for this clonotype. A much more abundant neighbour one base away suggests this may be a read error. The J gene is TRBJ2-7, the V gene TRBV12-3 or TRBV12-4; possibly TRBD1 for D (6 bases). The J call may be wrong; the DNA end is better matched by TRBJ2-5. The CDR3 has 15 residues. CDR3 residues: CASSLGRGFQETQYF. The CDR3 DNA sequence: TGTGCCAGCAGTTTGGGCAGGGGATTCCAAGAGACCCAGTACTTC.

The chain joins TRBV12-3 or TRBV12-4 to TRBJ1-5; 7 positions agree with TRBD1. The CDR3 contains 16 residues. With 5 bases clipped from V and 0 bases from J, the junction kept 7 bases outside the gene matches. The CDR3 here is CASSRQGPRSNQPQHF. The DNA of the CDR3 is TGTGCCAGCAGTCGACAGGGACCACGTAGCAATCAGCCCCAGCATTTT.

This chain connects TRBV20-1 to TRBJ2-1; maybe TRBD2 (6 bases). V shed 3 bases and J shed 3 bases, with 15 bases lying between them. This CDR3 spans 15 amino acids. In germline, CDR1 is DFQATT, CDR2 SNEGSKA (reference sequence). CDR3 region: CSARTAASVYNEQFF. The CDR3 DNA reads as TGCAGTGCTAGGACAGCGGCTAGCGTCTACAATGAGCAGTTCTTC.

The chain couples TRBV27 to TRBJ1-1; D possibly corresponds to TRBD1 (6 bases). The CDR3 totals 15 residues. Germline-derived CDR1 and CDR2 are MNHEY and SMNVEV (reference sequence). Trimming removed 6 bases at V and 0 bases at J, with 14 bases between. This CDR3 is CASRKGTGLNTEAFF. DNA of the CDR3: TGTGCCAGCAGGAAAGGAACAGGGCTGAACACTGAAGCTTTCTTT.

The chain uses TRBV29-1 and TRBJ2-7, with D perhaps assigned TRBD1 or TRBD2 (5 bases each). Trimming shortened V by 6 bases and J by 6 bases, and 24 bases separated the two germline ends. The CDR3 runs 15 residues. Germline V gives CDR1 SQVTM, CDR2 ANQGSEA. Written as DNA, the CDR3 is TGCAGCGTCCGCCCCGGGACCCTCCCGTCGTCCGAGCAGTACTTC. As protein: CSVRPGTLPSSEQYF.

The count of this clonotype is one. The V and J genes are TRBV24-1 and TRBJ2-6; D is possibly TRBD2 (5 bases). CDR3 length equals 16 residues. V lost 5 bases to trimming and J lost 0 bases, with 10 bases between them. The germline CDR1 and CDR2 sequences are KGHDR and SFDVKD. The CDR3 region is CATSAPGNSGANVLTF. CDR3 nucleotides: TGTGCCACCAGTGCTCCCGGGAACTCTGGGGCCAACGTCCTGACTTTC.

This clonotype was recorded once. The chain couples TRBV10-3 to TRBJ2-1; possible D gene TRBD2, 6 bases. The CDR3 loop spans 16 amino acids. Trimming removed 0 bases from V and 6 bases from J, with 15 bases in between. Per germline, CDR1 ENHRY and CDR2 SYGVKD. This chain's CDR3 is CAISESLAGNSNEQFF. DNA of the CDR3: TGTGCCATCAGTGAGTCTTTGGCGGGGAACAGCAATGAGCAGTTCTTC.

This clonotype was counted only a few times. V and J are TRBV6-2 or TRBV6-3 and TRBJ2-2, with TRBD1 as a possible D gene (5 bases). Per the germline V gene, CDR1 is MNHEY and CDR2 is SVGEGT. With 0 bases removed from V and 4 bases from J, the gap between germline ends came to 12 bases. The CDR3 consists of 16 residues. CDR3 coding DNA: TGTGCCAGCAGTTACTCGCGACAGAAACCCACCGGGGAGCTGTTTTTT. It yields the protein CASSYSRQKPTGELFF.